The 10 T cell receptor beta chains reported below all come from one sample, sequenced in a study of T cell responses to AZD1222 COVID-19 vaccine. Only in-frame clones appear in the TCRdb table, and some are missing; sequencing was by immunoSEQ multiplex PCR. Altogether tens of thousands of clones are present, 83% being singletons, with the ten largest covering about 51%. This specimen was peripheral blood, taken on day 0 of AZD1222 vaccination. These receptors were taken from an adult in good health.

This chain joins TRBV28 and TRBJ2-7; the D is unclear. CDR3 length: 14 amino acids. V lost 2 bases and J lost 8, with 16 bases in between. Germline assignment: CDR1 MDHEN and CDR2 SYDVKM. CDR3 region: CASSLEVGIMQQYF. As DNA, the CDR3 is TGTGCCAGCAGTTTAGAGGTGGGGATTATGCAGCAGTACTTC.

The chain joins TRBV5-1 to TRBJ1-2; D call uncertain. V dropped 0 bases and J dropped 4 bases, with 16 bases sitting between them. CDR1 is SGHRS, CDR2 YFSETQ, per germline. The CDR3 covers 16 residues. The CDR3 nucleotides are TGCGCCAGCAGCTTGGATGTATCGGGTCGGAGCTATGGCTACACCTTC. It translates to CASSLDVSGRSYGYTF. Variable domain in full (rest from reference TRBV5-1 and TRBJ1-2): KAGVTQTPRYLIKTRGQQVTLSCSPISGHRSVSWYQQTPGQGLQFLFEYFSETQRNKGNFPGRFSGRQFSNSRSEMNVSTLELGDSALYLCASSLDVSGRSYGYTFGSGTRLTVV.

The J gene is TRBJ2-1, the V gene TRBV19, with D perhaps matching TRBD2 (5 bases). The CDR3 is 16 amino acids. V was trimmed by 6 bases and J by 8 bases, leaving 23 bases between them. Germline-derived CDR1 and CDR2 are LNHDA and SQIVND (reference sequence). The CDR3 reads CASRPSRTHTLDEQFF. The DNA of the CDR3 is TGTGCCAGTAGGCCTAGCAGGACCCACACCCTCGATGAGCAGTTCTTC.

Written as DNA, the CDR3 is TGTGCCAGCAGCTTAGGGCCTCAGGGTACAGATACGCAGTATTTT. As protein: CASSLGPQGTDTQYF. The chain recombines TRBV7-8 with TRBJ2-3, with a tentative D call TRBD1 (5 bases). Per germline, CDR1 SGHVS and CDR2 FQNEAQ. This CDR3 contains 15 residues. V was shortened by 1 base and J by 3 bases, with 11 bases between the two germline ends.

The CDR3 DNA follows: TGTGCCAGCAGCGTCAAACAGGGGTCGGGCACAGATACGCAGTATTTT. The encoded protein is CASSVKQGSGTDTQYF. The chain is built from TRBV5-4 and TRBJ2-3; 7 positions agree with TRBD1. Looked up from germline, CDR1 is SGHNT and CDR2 is YYREEE (reference sequence). Germline trimming cut 4 bases from V and 1 base from J; bases unmatched to any gene: 9. There are 16 residues in the CDR3.

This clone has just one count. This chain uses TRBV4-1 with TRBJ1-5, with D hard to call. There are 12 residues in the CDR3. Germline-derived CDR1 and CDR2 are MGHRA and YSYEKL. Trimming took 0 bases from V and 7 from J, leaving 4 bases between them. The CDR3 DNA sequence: TGCGCCAGCAGCCAAGATCTCCAGCCCCAGCATTTT. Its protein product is CASSQDLQPQHF.

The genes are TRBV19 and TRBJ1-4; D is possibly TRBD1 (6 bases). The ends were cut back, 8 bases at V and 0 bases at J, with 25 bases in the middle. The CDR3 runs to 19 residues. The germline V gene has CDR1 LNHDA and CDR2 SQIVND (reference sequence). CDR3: CASADRELGARPTNEKLFF. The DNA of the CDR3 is TGTGCCAGTGCCGACCGCGAGTTGGGGGCCCGGCCAACTAATGAAAAACTGTTTTTT.

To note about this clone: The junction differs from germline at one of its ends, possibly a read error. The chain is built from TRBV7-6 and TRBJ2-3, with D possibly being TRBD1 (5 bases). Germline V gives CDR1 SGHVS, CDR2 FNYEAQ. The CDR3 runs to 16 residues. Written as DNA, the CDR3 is TGTGCCAGCAGTTTAGGACACCATCTTAGCACAGATACGCAGTATTTT. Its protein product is CASSLGHHLSTDTQYF.

Here the CDR3 DNA reads TGCGCCAGCAGCTTACCGAGAACTGGACAGGGGGGTGACGGGGAGCTGTTTTTT. Its translation: CASSLPRTGQGGDGELFF. The genes are TRBV5-1 and TRBJ2-2; 10 bases match TRBD1. The CDR3 contains 18 residues. The ends lost 2 bases at V and 7 bases at J; junction bases unmatched: 14. Germline V CDR1 and CDR2: SGHRS, YFSETQ.

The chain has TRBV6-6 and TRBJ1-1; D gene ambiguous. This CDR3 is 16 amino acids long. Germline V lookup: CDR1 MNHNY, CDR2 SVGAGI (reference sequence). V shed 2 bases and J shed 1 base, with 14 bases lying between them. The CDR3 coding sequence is TGTGCCAGCAGTTACCCCCTTGAAGGGCCGAACACTGAAGCTTTCTTT. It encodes CASSYPLEGPNTEAFF.